Listed below are T cell receptor beta chains from one sample, sequenced in a study of cytomegalovirus exposure and HLA in healthy donors. Repertoires were generated with immunoSEQ multiplex PCR, while TCRdb's copy carries only in-frame clones and drops some. The table records roughly 150,000 clones, less than 65% of them present only once. The sample taken for sequencing was PBMCs. All receptors come from a woman younger than 45 in good health and CMV-seropositive. Each CDR3 is given with its conserved first and last residue. The order of the fields is J gene, D gene, clone size, V gene, CDR3 protein, CDR3 DNA. A D gene is named only where the DNA matches it firmly. Rows may omit the clone size; those that give it use once, few, many or a size class.

>TRBJ2-6|TRBD1|.|TRBV7-3
CASSFRQGAGANVLTF
TGTGCCAGCAGCTTCCGACAGGGGGCAGGGGCCAACGTCCTGACTTTC
>TRBJ2-7|TRBD2|.|TRBV27
CASSFSGRAVEQYF
TGTGCCAGCAGTTTTAGCGGGAGGGCCGTCGAGCAGTACTTC
>TRBJ2-5|.|.|TRBV7-9
CASSLGPSRGAETQYF
TGTGCCAGCAGCTTAGGACCAAGTAGGGGTGCGGAGACCCAGTACTTC
>TRBJ2-3|.|few|TRBV6-1
CASRDPTDYTDTQYF
TGTGCCAGCAGGGACCCAACGGACTACACAGATACGCAGTATTTT
>TRBJ1-6|.|.|TRBV27
CASSLRGGATTLNSPLHF
TGTGCCAGCAGTTTACGGGGGGGCGCCACTACGCTCAATTCACCCCTCCACTTT
>TRBJ2-1|.|.|TRBV9
CASSVGNGEGYEQFF
TGTGCCAGCAGCGTAGGGAACGGGGAAGGGTATGAGCAGTTCTTC
>TRBJ2-7|.|.|TRBV10-3
CANARGGPLGEQYF
TGTGCCAACGCGAGAGGGGGACCCCTTGGCGAGCAGTACTTC
>TRBJ2-7|TRBD2|.|TRBV19
CASSTSVLSYEQYF
TGTGCCAGTTCAACTAGCGTTCTTAGCTACGAGCAGTACTTC
>TRBJ2-1|.|.|TRBV13
CASSLGQGPYNEQFF
TGTGCCAGCAGCTTAGGCCAGGGGCCCTACAATGAGCAGTTCTTC
>TRBJ1-1|TRBD1|.|TRBV5-1
CASSNGQGNTEAFF
TGCGCCAGCAGCAATGGACAGGGAAACACTGAAGCTTTCTTT
>TRBJ2-1|TRBD2|few|TRBV14
CASSLVGLAGSEQFF
TGTGCCAGCAGCCTCGTAGGACTAGCGGGTTCAGAGCAGTTCTTC
>TRBJ2-5|.|.|TRBV30
CAWSVLSGETQYF
TGTGCCTGGAGTGTACTCAGCGGGGAGACCCAGTACTTC
>TRBJ2-1|.|.|TRBV2
CASSLGGEQFF
TGTGCCAGCAGCTTAGGGGGTGAGCAGTTCTTC
>TRBJ2-5|.|.|TRBV20-1
CSARDLENYF
TGCAGTGCTAGAGATCTGGAGAACTACTTC
>TRBJ2-5|.|few|TRBV7-6
CASSLAGGYQETQYF
TGTGCCAGCAGCTTAGCGGGCGGGTACCAAGAGACCCAGTACTTC
>TRBJ2-7|TRBD1|.|TRBV19
CASRDRRTYEQYF
TGTGCCAGCAGGGACAGGCGGACCTACGAGCAGTACTTC
>TRBJ1-2|TRBD1|.|TRBV10-3
CAISIQGHNYGYTF
TGTGCCATCAGTATACAGGGGCATAACTATGGCTACACCTTC
>TRBJ2-7|.|.|TRBV28
CASILATGPYEQYF
TGTGCCAGTATACTCGCGACAGGACCTTACGAGCAGTACTTC
>TRBJ2-1|TRBD2|.|TRBV13
CASSLGLAGNNEQFF
TGTGCCAGCAGCTTAGGGCTAGCGGGGAACAATGAGCAGTTCTTC
>TRBJ1-5|.|.|TRBV6-5
CASRGGSNQPQHF
TGTGCCAGCAGGGGCGGGAGCAATCAGCCCCAGCATTTT
>TRBJ1-2|.|few|TRBV6-5
CASSYSARGLGGYTF
TGTGCCAGCAGTTATTCGGCCAGGGGCCTAGGTGGCTACACCTTC
>TRBJ1-2|.|.|TRBV5-1
CASSLFAAGYGYTF
TGCGCCAGCAGCTTGTTTGCGGCGGGGTATGGCTACACCTTC
>TRBJ1-2|.|.|TRBV21-1
CASSKARGLGYTF
TGTGCCAGCAGCAAAGCCAGGGGCCTTGGCTACACCTTC
>TRBJ1-4|TRBD1|few|TRBV6-5
CASSSIGQGDEKLFF
TGTGCCAGCAGCTCGATCGGACAGGGAGATGAAAAACTGTTTTTT
>TRBJ2-1|.|.|TRBV4-1
CASSQLRLGANNEQFF
TGCGCCAGCAGCCAATTGCGGCTAGGCGCTAACAATGAGCAGTTCTTC
>TRBJ2-7|.|few|TRBV7-2
CASSLAPPVTYEQYF
TGTGCCAGCAGCTTAGCTCCGCCGGTTACCTACGAGCAGTACTTC
>TRBJ1-1|.|.|TRBV6-5
CASSYAGFTEAFF
TGTGCCAGCAGTTACGCAGGGTTCACTGAAGCTTTCTTT
>TRBJ2-5|.|few|TRBV27
CASSLQGLGTQYF
TGTGCCAGCAGTTTGCAGGGTCTGGGGACCCAGTACTTC
>TRBJ1-5|.|.|TRBV30
CAWSVQKSQPQHF
TGTGCCTGGAGTGTACAGAAGAGCCAGCCCCAGCATTTT
>TRBJ2-1|.|.|TRBV12-5
CASGRPHQRASYNEQFF
TGTGCTAGTGGACGACCCCACCAGCGGGCGTCCTACAATGAGCAGTTCTTC
>TRBJ1-1|.|.|TRBV7-8
CASSLAILRDLNTEAFF
TGTGCCAGCAGCTTAGCGATCCTCAGGGACTTGAACACTGAAGCTTTCTTT
>TRBJ1-3|.|.|TRBV27
CASSLYSGNTIYF
TGTGCCAGCAGTTTGTACTCTGGAAACACCATATATTTT
>TRBJ2-7|TRBD1|.|TRBV25-1
CASSDRTGRIYEQYF
TGTGCCAGCAGTGACCGGACAGGGAGGATCTACGAGCAGTACTTC
>TRBJ1-2|.|.|TRBV25-1
CASSEWGRGGQRGYTF
TGTGCCAGCAGTGAATGGGGTCGGGGGGGGCAAAGGGGCTACACCTTC
>TRBJ1-3|TRBD1|.|TRBV5-6
CASSIGTGVSGNTIYF
TGTGCCAGCAGTATAGGGACAGGGGTCTCTGGAAACACCATATATTTT
>TRBJ1-6|.|.|TRBV21-1
CASKSDSSYNSPLHF
TGTGCCAGCAAGTCCGACAGCTCCTATAATTCACCCCTCCACTTT
>TRBJ2-7|TRBD2|.|TRBV19
CASSTSGGPYEQYF
TGTGCCAGTAGTACTAGCGGGGGACCCTACGAGCAGTACTTC
>TRBJ1-5|.|.|TRBV27
CASSLGLNQPQHF
TGTGCCAGCAGTTTAGGGCTAAATCAGCCCCAGCATTTT
>TRBJ2-7|.|few|TRBV27
CASSLSRGSYEQYF
TGTGCCAGCAGTTTGTCACGGGGGTCCTACGAGCAGTACTTC
>TRBJ1-1|.|.|TRBV9
CASSVGGPGGTEAFF
TGTGCCAGCAGCGTAGGTGGGCCCGGTGGGACTGAAGCTTTCTTT
>TRBJ2-1|TRBD1|.|TRBV5-4
CASSLAGAGTGRSEQFF
TGTGCCAGCAGCTTGGCGGGTGCCGGGACAGGGAGAAGTGAGCAGTTCTTC
>TRBJ1-4|.|few|TRBV10-1
CASRLDGDEKLFF
TGCGCCAGCAGATTAGACGGAGACGAAAAACTGTTTTTT
>TRBJ1-5|.|.|TRBV7-8
CASGQYSGNQPQHF
TGTGCCAGCGGACAGTACTCAGGGAATCAGCCCCAGCATTTT
>TRBJ2-3|TRBD2|.|TRBV7-9
CASSLGGGGATDTQYF
TGTGCCAGCAGCTTAGGGGGCGGGGGGGCCACAGATACGCAGTATTTT
>TRBJ2-5|TRBD1|.|TRBV27
CASSQWTGHETQYF
TGTGCCAGCAGTCAATGGACAGGGCACGAGACCCAGTACTTC
>TRBJ2-7|TRBD2|.|TRBV19
CASSQGLAGGQPPYEQYF
TGTGCCAGTAGTCAGGGACTAGCGGGAGGTCAACCCCCCTACGAGCAGTACTTC
>TRBJ2-5|TRBD2|.|TRBV6-1
CASSAGLAGTETQYF
TGTGCCAGCAGTGCGGGACTAGCGGGAACCGAGACCCAGTACTTC
>TRBJ1-1|.|once|TRBV29-1
CSVRAGGAVSEAFF
TGCAGCGTCCGCGCCGGGGGGGCTGTCTCTGAAGCTTTCTTT
>TRBJ2-1|TRBD2|once|TRBV30
CAWRDLGLQTLNEQFF
TGTGCCTGGAGGGACCTGGGACTACAAACCCTCAATGAGCAGTTCTTC
>TRBJ1-2|.|few|TRBV30
CAWGQNNYGYTF
TGTGCCTGGGGACAGAATAACTATGGCTACACCTTC
>TRBJ1-2|.|.|TRBV27
CASRSPGTRGFGYTF
TGTGCCAGCAGATCCCCCGGGACTCGGGGATTTGGCTACACCTTC
>TRBJ2-1|TRBD1|.|TRBV2
CASRLGTEDNEQFF
TGTGCCAGCAGGCTCGGGACAGAAGACAATGAGCAGTTCTTC
>TRBJ1-6|TRBD1|.|TRBV5-1
CASSGWTGANSPLHF
TGCGCCAGCAGCGGATGGACAGGGGCGAACTCACCCCTCCACTTT
>TRBJ2-5|TRBD2|few|TRBV29-1
CSVESGSTETQYF
TGCAGCGTTGAAAGCGGGAGTACCGAGACCCAGTACTTC